The rows below give T cell receptor beta chains drawn from one sample of a study of cytomegalovirus exposure and HLA in healthy donors. Produced via immunoSEQ multiplex PCR; TCRdb's table is partial and in-frame only. The profile covers 150,000 to 200,000 clones, with around 86% appearing a single time and around 2% taken by the ten largest. The source material was PBMCs. These receptor sequences come from a human donor in good health. Both conserved end residues are part of each CDR3. The order of the fields is D gene, J gene, V gene, clone size, CDR3 length, CDR3 protein. The D gene is left open where the match is weak. Clone size is not always given. Where it is, it says once, few, many or a class for expanded clones.

d_call: TRBD2; j_call: TRBJ2-5; v_call: TRBV4-3; clone_size: .; cdr3_length: 16; cdr3_aa: CASSQDPGGLQETQYF
d_call: .; j_call: TRBJ1-2; v_call: TRBV4-1; clone_size: .; cdr3_length: 16; cdr3_aa: CASSQDIQEGNYGYTF
d_call: TRBD1; j_call: TRBJ1-2; v_call: TRBV10-2; clone_size: .; cdr3_length: 12; cdr3_aa: CALQQGVHGYTF
d_call: TRBD2; j_call: TRBJ2-3; v_call: TRBV5-1; clone_size: .; cdr3_length: 15; cdr3_aa: CASNAGTSGTDTQYF
d_call: .; j_call: TRBJ1-2; v_call: TRBV2; clone_size: .; cdr3_length: 16; cdr3_aa: CASSEFRGLLKYGYTF
d_call: TRBD1; j_call: TRBJ1-5; v_call: TRBV7-2; clone_size: .; cdr3_length: 15; cdr3_aa: CASSKVGTGNQPQHF
d_call: TRBD1; j_call: TRBJ1-1; v_call: TRBV6-1; clone_size: .; cdr3_length: 13; cdr3_aa: CASSHRGYTEAFF
d_call: TRBD1; j_call: TRBJ2-3; v_call: TRBV29-1; clone_size: .; cdr3_length: 16; cdr3_aa: CSVTRDRITSTDTQYF
d_call: TRBD2; j_call: TRBJ2-1; v_call: TRBV19; clone_size: .; cdr3_length: 17; cdr3_aa: CASSIVASGGAHNEQFF
d_call: .; j_call: TRBJ1-1; v_call: TRBV7-9; clone_size: .; cdr3_length: 13; cdr3_aa: CASSLAGGGEAFF
d_call: TRBD1; j_call: TRBJ1-1; v_call: TRBV6-6; clone_size: .; cdr3_length: 13; cdr3_aa: CASSVDRETEAFF
d_call: .; j_call: TRBJ2-7; v_call: TRBV7-9; clone_size: .; cdr3_length: 12; cdr3_aa: CASMQGGYEQYF
d_call: TRBD2; j_call: TRBJ2-1; v_call: TRBV9; clone_size: .; cdr3_length: 16; cdr3_aa: CASSASSGVTYNEQFF
d_call: .; j_call: TRBJ2-4; v_call: TRBV6-5; clone_size: .; cdr3_length: 15; cdr3_aa: CASSYSTVKKNIQYF
d_call: TRBD2; j_call: TRBJ2-2; v_call: TRBV10-3; clone_size: .; cdr3_length: 16; cdr3_aa: CAISRSGGPNTGELFF
d_call: TRBD2; j_call: TRBJ2-7; v_call: TRBV5-4; clone_size: .; cdr3_length: 15; cdr3_aa: CASSLGDSGGFEQYF
d_call: TRBD1; j_call: TRBJ1-6; v_call: TRBV6-5; clone_size: .; cdr3_length: 14; cdr3_aa: CARTRDRGCSPLHF
d_call: TRBD1; j_call: TRBJ1-2; v_call: TRBV4-3; clone_size: .; cdr3_length: 15; cdr3_aa: CASSSHDRVENGYTF
d_call: .; j_call: TRBJ2-2; v_call: TRBV7-6; clone_size: .; cdr3_length: 15; cdr3_aa: CASSTEGGNTGELFF
d_call: TRBD2; j_call: TRBJ2-3; v_call: TRBV10-2; clone_size: once; cdr3_length: 14; cdr3_aa: CASSSGGYTDTQYF
d_call: .; j_call: TRBJ1-5; v_call: TRBV6-6; clone_size: once; cdr3_length: 13; cdr3_aa: CASSYEFTQPQHF
d_call: TRBD1; j_call: TRBJ2-7; v_call: TRBV27; clone_size: .; cdr3_length: 15; cdr3_aa: CASSPLRDRVFRQYF
d_call: .; j_call: TRBJ2-7; v_call: TRBV4-1; clone_size: .; cdr3_length: 16; cdr3_aa: CASSPSLLGRGYEQYF
d_call: TRBD1; j_call: TRBJ1-1; v_call: TRBV29-1; clone_size: .; cdr3_length: 15; cdr3_aa: CSVGPGQGMGTEAFF
d_call: .; j_call: TRBJ1-1; v_call: TRBV7-6; clone_size: .; cdr3_length: 14; cdr3_aa: CASSARGANTEAFF
d_call: TRBD1; j_call: TRBJ2-2; v_call: TRBV6-5; clone_size: .; cdr3_length: 15; cdr3_aa: CASSSRTGYTGELFF
d_call: .; j_call: TRBJ1-3; v_call: TRBV7-9; clone_size: .; cdr3_length: 16; cdr3_aa: CASSLLLALSGNTIYF
d_call: TRBD1; j_call: TRBJ1-6; v_call: TRBV19; clone_size: .; cdr3_length: 15; cdr3_aa: CASRHTGGPRSPLHF
d_call: TRBD2; j_call: TRBJ2-2; v_call: TRBV5-4; clone_size: .; cdr3_length: 17; cdr3_aa: CASSTGLAGSSTGELFF
d_call: .; j_call: TRBJ1-3; v_call: TRBV7-6; clone_size: .; cdr3_length: 16; cdr3_aa: CASSSTTDASGNTIYF
d_call: .; j_call: TRBJ2-7; v_call: TRBV5-1; clone_size: .; cdr3_length: 15; cdr3_aa: CASSLGVAGPYEQYF
d_call: .; j_call: TRBJ2-2; v_call: TRBV12-5; clone_size: .; cdr3_length: 12; cdr3_aa: CASGHSTGELFF
d_call: TRBD2; j_call: TRBJ2-1; v_call: TRBV19; clone_size: few; cdr3_length: 18; cdr3_aa: CASSMGPPGLAGPNEQFF
d_call: .; j_call: TRBJ1-5; v_call: TRBV19; clone_size: .; cdr3_length: 17; cdr3_aa: CASSIVRTDYSNQPQHF
d_call: TRBD2; j_call: TRBJ2-1; v_call: TRBV20-1; clone_size: .; cdr3_length: 11; cdr3_aa: CSAREGGVWFF
d_call: TRBD1; j_call: TRBJ1-1; v_call: TRBV10-3; clone_size: .; cdr3_length: 15; cdr3_aa: CATHRQGGMNTEAFF
d_call: .; j_call: TRBJ2-1; v_call: TRBV19; clone_size: .; cdr3_length: 13; cdr3_aa: CASGERSYNEQFF
d_call: TRBD1; j_call: TRBJ1-5; v_call: TRBV4-2; clone_size: .; cdr3_length: 16; cdr3_aa: CASSQDRTGSNQPQHF
d_call: .; j_call: TRBJ1-1; v_call: TRBV5-5; clone_size: few; cdr3_length: 14; cdr3_aa: CASSQPTGNTEAFF
d_call: TRBD1; j_call: TRBJ2-7; v_call: TRBV9; clone_size: once; cdr3_length: 14; cdr3_aa: CASSVGQGAYEQYF
d_call: TRBD2; j_call: TRBJ2-3; v_call: TRBV7-6; clone_size: .; cdr3_length: 16; cdr3_aa: CASRKLAGGRTNTQYF